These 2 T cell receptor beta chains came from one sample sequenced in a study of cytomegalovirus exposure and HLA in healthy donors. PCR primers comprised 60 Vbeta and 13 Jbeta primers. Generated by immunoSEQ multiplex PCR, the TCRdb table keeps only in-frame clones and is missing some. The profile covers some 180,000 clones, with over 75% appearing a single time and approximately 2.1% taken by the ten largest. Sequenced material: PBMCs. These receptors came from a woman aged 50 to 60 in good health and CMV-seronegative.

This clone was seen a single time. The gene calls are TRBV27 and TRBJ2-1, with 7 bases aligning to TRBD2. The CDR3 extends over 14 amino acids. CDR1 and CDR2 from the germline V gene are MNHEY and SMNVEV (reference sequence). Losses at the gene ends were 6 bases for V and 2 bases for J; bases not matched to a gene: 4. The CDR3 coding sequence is TGTGCCAGCAGATCCGGGACTACCTACAATGAGCAGTTCTTC. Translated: CASRSGTTYNEQFF.

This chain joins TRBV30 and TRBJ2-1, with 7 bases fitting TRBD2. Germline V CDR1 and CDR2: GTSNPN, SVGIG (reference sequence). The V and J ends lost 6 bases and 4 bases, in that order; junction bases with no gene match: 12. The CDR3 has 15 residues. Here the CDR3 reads CACNTGLSRYNEQFF. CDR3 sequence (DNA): TGTGCCTGCAATACGGGACTATCAAGGTACAATGAGCAGTTCTTC.